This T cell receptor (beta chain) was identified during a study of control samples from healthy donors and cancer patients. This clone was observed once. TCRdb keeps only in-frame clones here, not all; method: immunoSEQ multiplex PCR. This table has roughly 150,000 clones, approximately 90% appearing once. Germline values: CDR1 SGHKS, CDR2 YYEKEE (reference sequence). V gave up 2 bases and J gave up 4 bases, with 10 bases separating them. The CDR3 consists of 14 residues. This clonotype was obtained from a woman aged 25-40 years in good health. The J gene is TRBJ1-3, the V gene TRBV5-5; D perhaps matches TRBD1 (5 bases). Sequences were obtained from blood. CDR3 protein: CASSFRGAGNTIYF. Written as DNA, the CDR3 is TGTGCCAGCAGCTTTCGAGGGGCAGGAAACACCATATATTTT.